Presented here are 19 T cell receptor beta chains from one specimen sequenced in a study of T cell repertoires in cytomegalovirus infection. TCRdb reprocessed the reads with MiXCR, giving one entry per CDR3 protein. Of about 740,000 distinct CDR3 sequences in the sample, approximately 40% were seen once. Sequenced material: PBMCs. Every receptor here comes from a human donor in good health (CMV status not recorded). Some clones in this sample may be carry-over from other donors' samples.

This clonotype was observed at least ten times. V and J are TRBV6-1 and TRBJ1-6; weak D call: TRBD1 (5 bases). The V gene lost 6 bases and the J gene lost 0 bases, with 12 bases spanning the gap. This CDR3 contains 16 residues. Germline V gene lookup returns CDR1 MNHNS and CDR2 SASEGT. The CDR3 loop is CASSRDSSSYNSPLHF. Written as DNA, the CDR3 is TGTGCCAGCAGCCGGGACTCAAGCTCCTATAATTCACCCCTCCACTTT.

This chain connects TRBV2 to TRBJ2-1; D possibly corresponds to TRBD1 (5 bases). The CDR3 is 16 residues long. V lost 5 bases to trimming and J lost 10 bases, with 24 bases between them. Germline V gene lookup returns CDR1 SNHLY and CDR2 FYNNEI. CDR3 residues: CASSYPTAGPSGEQFF. Here the CDR3 DNA reads TGTGCCAGCAGTTATCCGACAGCTGGACCATCAGGGGAGCAGTTCTTC. The entire variable domain, with the rest obtained from reference TRBV2 and TRBJ2-1, is as follows: EPEVTQTPSHQVTQMGQEVILRCVPISNHLYFYWYRQILGQKVEFLVSFYNNEISEKSEIFDDQFSVERPDGSNFTLKIRSTKLEDSAMYFCASSYPTAGPSGEQFFGPGTRLTVL.

This clonotype was counted between two and nine times. The gene calls are TRBV28 and TRBJ1-4; D not resolved. This CDR3 contains 13 residues. V lost 3 bases and J lost 10, with 12 bases in between. Germline lookup yields CDR1 MDHEN and CDR2 SYDVKM. CDR3 region: CASSFSERGKLFF. DNA for the CDR3: TGTGCCAGCAGTTTCTCCGAAAGAGGAAAACTGTTTTTT.

This rearrangement joins TRBV6-2 or TRBV6-3 to TRBJ2-5; D uncertain. The CDR3 consists of 11 residues. The V and J ends lost 8 bases and 2 bases respectively, with 6 bases between them. Germline CDR1 is MNHEY and CDR2 is SVGEGT. CDR3: CASAGQETQYF. In nucleotides, the CDR3 is TGTGCCAGCGCCGGGCAAGAGACCCAGTACTTC.

The rearrangement links TRBV29-1 to TRBJ2-2; D unresolved. This CDR3 region has 14 residues. Per the germline V gene, CDR1 is SQVTM and CDR2 is ANQGSEA. Between the trimmed V and J ends, which lost 2 bases and 6 bases, there was a span of 13 bases. The CDR3 DNA reads as TGCAGCGTTGAAATCAAGATCGCACCCGGGGAGCTGTTTTTT. Translation: CSVEIKIAPGELFF.

The V call is TRBV25-1, the J call TRBJ1-2; the match to TRBD1 covers 9 bases. Germline trimming cut 10 bases from V and 7 bases from J; bases unmatched to any gene: 16. CDR1 MGHDK and CDR2 SYGVNS come from the germline V gene. This CDR3 is built from 15 residues. CDR3 sequence reads: CATEGTGNGGGGYTF. The CDR3 DNA is TGTGCCACCGAAGGGACAGGGAACGGGGGGGGTGGCTACACCTTC.

This clonotype was counted between two and nine times. The chain has TRBV12-3 or TRBV12-4 and TRBJ2-7; 8 positions match TRBD1. After removal of 6 bases from V and 6 bases from J, the junction contained 7 bases not matched to a gene. The CDR3 loop spans 13 amino acids. CDR3 loop: CASRRDRLSEQYF. The DNA for the CDR3 is TGTGCCAGCAGAAGGGACAGGTTGAGCGAGCAGTACTTC.

This clonotype was counted many times. V usage is TRBV12-3 or TRBV12-4 and J usage is TRBJ2-5; D is undetermined. Trimming took off 6 bases at V and 5 bases at J, with 16 bases between the two ends. This CDR3 is 14 amino acids long. Here the CDR3 DNA reads TGTGCCAGCAGGAAAGGGCCACCTCGGGAGACCCAGTACTTC. Translation: CASRKGPPRETQYF.

The chain recombines TRBV20-1 with TRBJ1-5, with 8 bases identical to TRBD1. Germline trimming cut 0 bases from V and 6 bases from J; bases unmatched to any gene: 7. Germline CDR1 is DFQATT and CDR2 is SNEGSKA (reference sequence). The CDR3 spans 15 residues. The CDR3 loop reads CSARDHGQGGQPQHF. In nucleotides, the CDR3 is TGCAGTGCTAGAGATCATGGACAGGGTGGTCAGCCCCAGCATTTT.

The rearrangement links TRBV20-1 to TRBJ2-5; 7 bases match TRBD2. Germline V CDR1 and CDR2: DFQATT, SNEGSKA (reference sequence). CDR3 size: 14 residues. J was trimmed by 2 bases and V by 4 bases; bases with no gene match: 7. The DNA of the CDR3 is TGCAGTGCTACTCTTGAGGGACTACAAGAGACCCAGTACTTC. This codes for CSATLEGLQETQYF.

For this clonotype: An end of the junction differs from the germline gene, which may be a read error. The gene calls are TRBV19 and TRBJ2-5; tentatively, D is TRBD1 (5 bases). CDR3 length: 15 residues. CDR1 is LNHDA, CDR2 SQIVND, per germline (reference sequence). In DNA form, the CDR3 reads TGTGCCAGTACCGACAGAGTACTTATACAAGATACCCAGTACTTC. It translates to CASTDRVLIQDTQYF.

A few counts support this clonotype. The chain combines TRBV12-3 or TRBV12-4 with TRBJ1-5, with 11 bases fitting TRBD1. The CDR3 consists of 16 residues. V dropped 5 bases and J dropped 2; count of bases not matched to a gene: 5. The CDR3 bases are TGTGCCAGCAGTCCCCTGGGACAGGGGGGCAATCAGCCCCAGCATTTT. Its protein is CASSPLGQGGNQPQHF.

This clonotype was observed a few times. The chain has TRBV20-1 and TRBJ2-7; the D gene is possibly TRBD2 (6 bases). Per germline, CDR1 DFQATT and CDR2 SNEGSKA (reference sequence). Trimming removed 6 bases from V and 0 bases from J, with 15 bases in between. The CDR3 runs 14 residues. For the CDR3, the DNA is TGCAGTGCGAAGTCGCGGGGACCCTCCTACGAGCAGTACTTC. Residues: CSAKSRGPSYEQYF.

Points on this clonotype: A single base separates this from a much larger clone, so it may be a read error. CDR3 amino acids: CDSSLSTLQQYF. CDR3 sequence (DNA): TGTGACAGCAGCTTGAGCACACTGCAACAGTACTTC. This chain uses TRBV7-2 with TRBJ2-7; no definite D call. CDR3 length: 12 amino acids. CDR1 is SGHTA and CDR2 is FQGNSA in the germline V gene.

This clonotype was detected only a few times. For the CDR3, the DNA is TGCAGTGCCCCGCCCGCTGGGACTGGAATCTACGAGCAGTACTTC. It translates to CSAPPAGTGIYEQYF. The gene calls are TRBV20-1 and TRBJ2-7; tentative D call: TRBD2 (6 bases). Germline CDR1 is DFQATT and CDR2 is SNEGSKA (reference sequence). The CDR3 sequence is 15 residues long. V was pared by 6 bases and J by 3 bases, with 21 bases between.

This clonotype occurred a few times. The chain joins TRBV6-5 to TRBJ2-1; 13 bases fit TRBD2. The V gene's germline CDR1 is MNHEY and CDR2 SVGAGI. J lost 9 bases, V lost 6 bases, and 11 bases had no gene match. The CDR3 is 16 amino acids. The CDR3 nucleotides read TGTGCCAGCAGAAGCGGGACTAGCGGGACGGTGGGTGAGCAGTTCTTC. This sequence encodes CASRSGTSGTVGEQFF.

V is TRBV10-3 and J is TRBJ1-1; TRBD1 agrees at 8 bases. The CDR3 is 16 residues long. J lost 1 base, V lost 4 bases, and 8 bases had no gene match. CDR1 and CDR2 (germline): ENHRY, SYGVKD. The CDR3 protein is CAISGQGRGKNTEAFF. The CDR3 DNA is TGTGCCATCAGTGGACAGGGGCGAGGAAAGAACACTGAAGCTTTCTTT.

J is TRBJ2-5 and V is TRBV7-2; tentatively, D is TRBD1 or TRBD2 (5 bases each). CDR3 length: 13 residues. The germline V gene has CDR1 SGHTA and CDR2 FQGNSA. Between the trimmed V and J ends, which lost 0 bases and 7 bases, there was a span of 9 bases. The CDR3 region is CASSLAGTATQYF. The CDR3 region has the DNA TGTGCCAGCAGCTTAGCGGGGACGGCGACCCAGTACTTC.

The chain has TRBV28 and TRBJ2-3; 11 nucleotides align to TRBD2. This CDR3 contains 17 residues. V trimming: 7 bases; J trimming: 11 bases; junction bases outside the gene matches: 20. CDR1 and CDR2 from the germline V gene are MDHEN and SYDVKM. The CDR3 reads CASTQGLAGGPKRGQYF. In DNA form, the CDR3 reads TGTGCCAGCACCCAGGGGCTAGCGGGGGGCCCTAAAAGGGGGCAGTATTTT.